The text below deals with one T cell receptor (beta chain). What antigen it recognizes has not been identified. No clone much larger than this one lies a single base away; base qualities are absent. CDR1 and CDR2 are drawn from the germline V gene: SQVTM, ANQGSEA. V and J lose 5 bases and 4 bases, and a span of 14 bases separates them. CDR3 length: 13 amino acids, cysteine to phenylalanine. The only DNA kept is the CDR3, 39 bases in frame from the first base. The receptor library was made with the immunoSEQ multiplex PCR assay. The table was pulled from immuneACCESS by TCRdb, which kept in-frame rearrangements only. Such tables lose some clones; where checked, under half of the loss comes from unresolved V genes, and the rest has no known cause. The sample table lists around 100,000 clones, about 94% of them with a count of one. The biggest ten clones account for approximately 0.33% of the sample. The record originates from a study of technical replicates of blood from a handful of donors (dated 2017 in TCRdb).

The rearranged segments are TRBV29-1 and TRBJ1-1; a weak D assignment points to TRBD1 (6 bases agree). The material sequenced was T cells isolated from PBMCs. This receptor was taken from a human donor in good health. The DNA reads as follows: TGCAGCGTTCAGGGGAGTGGACGCACTGAAGCTTTCTTT. This translates into CSVQGSGRTEAFF.